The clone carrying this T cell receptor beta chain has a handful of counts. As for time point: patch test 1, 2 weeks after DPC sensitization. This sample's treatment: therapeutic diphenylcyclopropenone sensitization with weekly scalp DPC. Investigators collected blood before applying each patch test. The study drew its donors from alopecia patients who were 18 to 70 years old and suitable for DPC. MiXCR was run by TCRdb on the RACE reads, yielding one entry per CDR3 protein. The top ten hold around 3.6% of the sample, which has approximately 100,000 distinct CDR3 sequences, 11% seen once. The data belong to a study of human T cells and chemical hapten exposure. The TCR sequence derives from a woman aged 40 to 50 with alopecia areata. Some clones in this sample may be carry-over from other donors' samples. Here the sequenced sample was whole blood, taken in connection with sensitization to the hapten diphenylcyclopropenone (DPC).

The CDR3, as DNA: TGTGCCAGCAGCTTGCGGGCTAGCGGGAGTCTCCCAGATACGCAGTATTTT. This gives the protein CASSLRASGSLPDTQYF. This chain uses TRBV5-6 with TRBJ2-3; 10 bases agree with TRBD2. The J segment lost 4 bases and the V segment lost 1 base, leaving 9 bases of the junction unmatched. Per germline, CDR1 SGHDT and CDR2 YYEEEE. CDR3 size: 17 residues.